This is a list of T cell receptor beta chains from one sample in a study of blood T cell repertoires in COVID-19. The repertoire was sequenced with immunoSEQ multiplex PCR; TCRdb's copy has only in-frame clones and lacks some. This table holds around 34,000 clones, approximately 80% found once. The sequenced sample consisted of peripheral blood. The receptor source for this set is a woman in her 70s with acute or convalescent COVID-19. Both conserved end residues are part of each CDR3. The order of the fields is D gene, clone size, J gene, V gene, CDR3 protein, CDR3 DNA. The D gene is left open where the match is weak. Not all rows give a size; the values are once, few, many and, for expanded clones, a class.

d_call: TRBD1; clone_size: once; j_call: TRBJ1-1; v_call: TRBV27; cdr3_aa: CASSLGTGGTEAFF; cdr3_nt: TGTGCCAGCAGTTTAGGTACAGGGGGCACTGAAGCTTTCTTT
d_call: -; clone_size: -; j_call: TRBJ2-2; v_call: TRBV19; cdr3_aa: CASTPQSNTGELFF; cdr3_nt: TGTGCCAGTACCCCACAGTCGAACACCGGGGAGCTGTTTTTT
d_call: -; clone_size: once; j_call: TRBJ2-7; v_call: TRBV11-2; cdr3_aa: CASSLDRGPEQYF; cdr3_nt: TGTGCCAGCAGCTTAGATCGGGGTCCCGAGCAGTACTTC
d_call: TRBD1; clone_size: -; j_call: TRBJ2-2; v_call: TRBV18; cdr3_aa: CASLPTTGAGELFF; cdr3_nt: TGTGCCAGCTTACCGACGACAGGGGCCGGGGAGCTGTTTTTT
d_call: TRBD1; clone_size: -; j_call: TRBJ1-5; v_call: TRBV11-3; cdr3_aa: CASSLAWSGGLNQPQHF; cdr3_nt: TGTGCCAGCAGCCTAGCGTGGTCAGGGGGCCTCAATCAGCCCCAGCATTTT
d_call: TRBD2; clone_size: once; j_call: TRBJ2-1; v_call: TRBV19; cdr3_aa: CASSQGLVGDNEQFF; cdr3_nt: TGTGCCAGTAGCCAGGGACTAGTGGGGGACAATGAGCAGTTCTTC
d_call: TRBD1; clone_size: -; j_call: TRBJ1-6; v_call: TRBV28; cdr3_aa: CASSSPDRGNSPLHF; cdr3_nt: TGTGCCAGCAGTTCGCCGGACAGGGGCAATTCACCCCTCCACTTT
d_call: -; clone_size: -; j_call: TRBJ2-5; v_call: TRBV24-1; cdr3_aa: CATSATDRPWETQYF; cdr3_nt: TGTGCCACCAGTGCCACCGACAGGCCCTGGGAGACCCAGTACTTC
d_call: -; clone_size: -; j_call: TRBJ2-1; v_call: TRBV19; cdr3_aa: CASRRGREQFF; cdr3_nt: TGTGCCAGTAGGCGGGGGCGTGAGCAGTTCTTC
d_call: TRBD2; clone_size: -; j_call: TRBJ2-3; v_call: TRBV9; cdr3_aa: CASSLSGAADTQYF; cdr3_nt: TGTGCCAGCAGCTTAAGCGGGGCGGCAGATACGCAGTATTTT
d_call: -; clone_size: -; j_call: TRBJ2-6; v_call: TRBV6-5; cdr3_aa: CASSYLSAGANVLTF; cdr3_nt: TGTGCCAGCAGTTATCTAAGTGCCGGGGCCAACGTCCTGACTTTC
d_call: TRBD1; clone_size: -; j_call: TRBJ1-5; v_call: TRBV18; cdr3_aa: CASSHSGQEGNQPQHF; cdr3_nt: TGTGCCAGCTCACACTCCGGACAGGAGGGCAATCAGCCCCAGCATTTT
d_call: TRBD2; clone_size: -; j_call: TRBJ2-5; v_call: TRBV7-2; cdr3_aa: CASSHWTSGRVPKQTQYF; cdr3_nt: TGTGCCAGCAGCCACTGGACTAGCGGGAGGGTACCCAAACAGACCCAGTACTTC
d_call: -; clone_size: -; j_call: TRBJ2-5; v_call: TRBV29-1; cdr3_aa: CSVSQVGETQYF; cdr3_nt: TGCAGCGTTTCTCAGGTGGGAGAGACCCAGTACTTC
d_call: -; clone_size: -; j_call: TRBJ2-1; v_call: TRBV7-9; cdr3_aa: CASSSPWPQGHEQFF; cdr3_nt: TGTGCCAGCAGCTCCCCATGGCCACAGGGCCATGAGCAGTTCTTC
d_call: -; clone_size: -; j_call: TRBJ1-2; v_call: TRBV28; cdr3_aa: CASRRQVAYGYTF; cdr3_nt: TGTGCCAGCAGACGACAGGTGGCCTATGGCTACACCTTC
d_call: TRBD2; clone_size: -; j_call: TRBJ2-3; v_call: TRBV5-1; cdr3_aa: CASQVGRGVRGDTQYF; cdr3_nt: TGCGCCAGCCAAGTCGGACGGGGGGTGAGGGGAGATACGCAGTATTTT
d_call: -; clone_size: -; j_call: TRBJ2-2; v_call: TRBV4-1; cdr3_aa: CAYRVRSPHTGELFF; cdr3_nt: TGCGCCTACAGGGTTAGGTCTCCTCACACCGGGGAGCTGTTTTTT
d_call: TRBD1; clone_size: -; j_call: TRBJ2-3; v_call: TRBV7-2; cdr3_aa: CASSAGTGPNQPQYF; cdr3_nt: TGTGCCAGCAGCGCAGGGACAGGTCCTAATCAGCCCCAGTATTTT
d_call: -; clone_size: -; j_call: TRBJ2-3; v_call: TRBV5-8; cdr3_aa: CASSLTGNTDTQYF; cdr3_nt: TGTGCCAGCAGCTTGACCGGGAACACAGATACGCAGTATTTT
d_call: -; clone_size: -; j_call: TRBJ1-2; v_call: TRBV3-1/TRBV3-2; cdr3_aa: CASSQEDSRDGYTF; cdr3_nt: TGTGCCAGCAGCCAAGAGGACAGCCGAGATGGCTACACCTTC
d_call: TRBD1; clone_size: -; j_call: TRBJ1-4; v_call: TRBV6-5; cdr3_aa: CASSFPHRGREEKLFF; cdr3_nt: TGTGCCAGCAGTTTTCCCCACAGGGGGCGCGAGGAAAAACTGTTTTTT
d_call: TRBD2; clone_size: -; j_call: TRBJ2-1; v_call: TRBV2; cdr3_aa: CASIPSGINEQFF; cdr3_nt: TGTGCCAGCATCCCTAGCGGGATCAATGAGCAGTTCTTC
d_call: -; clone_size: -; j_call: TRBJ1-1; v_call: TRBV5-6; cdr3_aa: CASSPPRGGAAEAFF; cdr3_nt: TGTGCCAGCAGCCCGCCCCGTGGGGGGGCCGCTGAAGCTTTCTTT
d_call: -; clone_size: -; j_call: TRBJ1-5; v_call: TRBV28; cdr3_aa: CASSREPLNQPQHF; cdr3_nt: TGTGCCAGCAGTAGAGAACCGCTCAATCAGCCCCAGCATTTT
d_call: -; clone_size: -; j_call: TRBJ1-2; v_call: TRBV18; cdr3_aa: CASSPTRPGNYGYTF; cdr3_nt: TGTGCCAGCTCACCTACTAGACCCGGCAACTATGGCTACACCTTC
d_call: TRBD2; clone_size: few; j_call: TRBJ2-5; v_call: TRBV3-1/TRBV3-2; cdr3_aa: CASSQELAGWGETQYF; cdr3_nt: TGTGCCAGCAGCCAAGAGCTAGCGGGGTGGGGGGAGACCCAGTACTTC
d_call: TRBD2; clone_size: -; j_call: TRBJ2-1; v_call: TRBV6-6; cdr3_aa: CASSLTGGLRNLYYNEQFF; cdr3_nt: TGTGCCAGCAGTCTGACGGGAGGCCTACGAAACCTCTACTACAATGAGCAGTTCTTC
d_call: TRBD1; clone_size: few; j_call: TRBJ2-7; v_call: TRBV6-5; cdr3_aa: CASSQGQYYEQYF; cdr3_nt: TGTGCCAGCAGCCAGGGACAGTACTACGAGCAGTACTTC
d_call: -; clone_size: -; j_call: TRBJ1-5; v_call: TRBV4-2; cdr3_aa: CASSQGEFGNQPQHF; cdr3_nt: TGTGCCAGCAGCCAAGGAGAATTTGGCAATCAGCCCCAGCATTTT
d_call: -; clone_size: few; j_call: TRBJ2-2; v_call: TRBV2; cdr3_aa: CASVGMSKSGELFF; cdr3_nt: TGTGCCAGCGTCGGGATGTCCAAATCCGGGGAGCTGTTTTTT
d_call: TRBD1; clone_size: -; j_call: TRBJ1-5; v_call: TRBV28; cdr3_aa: CASRNRGGGYSNQPQHF; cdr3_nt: TGTGCCAGCAGGAATCGAGGGGGCGGGTATAGCAATCAGCCCCAGCATTTT